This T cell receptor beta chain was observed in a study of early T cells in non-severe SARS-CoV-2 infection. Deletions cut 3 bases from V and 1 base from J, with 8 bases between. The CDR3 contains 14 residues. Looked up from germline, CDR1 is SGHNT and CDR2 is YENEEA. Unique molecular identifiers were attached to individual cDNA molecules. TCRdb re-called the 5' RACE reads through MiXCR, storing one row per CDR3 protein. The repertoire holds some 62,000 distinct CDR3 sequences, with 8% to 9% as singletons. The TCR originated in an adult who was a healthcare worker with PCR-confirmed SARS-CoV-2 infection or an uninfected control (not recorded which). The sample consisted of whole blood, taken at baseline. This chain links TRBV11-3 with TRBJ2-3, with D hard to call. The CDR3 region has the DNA TGTGCCAGCAGCTTTGCGGCGCGCACAGATACGCAGTATTTT. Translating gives CASSFAARTDTQYF.